Sequencing of this TCR beta chain was carried out in a study of blood T cell repertoires in COVID-19. The overall study: Both acute and convalescent COVID-19 samples were obtained from the United States, Italy and Spain. PBMCs, B-cell-depleted T cells, or T cells were the source of the cDNA or gDNA that made up the material.

This CDR3 has 14 residues. The V segment lost 1 base and the J segment 4 bases; nucleotides outside the gene matches: 3. From germline, CDR1 is MNHNS and CDR2 SASEGT. In this sample, this clone turned up once. TCRdb's copy holds only in-frame clones and misses some; the assay was immunoSEQ multiplex PCR. In the table there are 80,000 to 95,000 clones, over 75% of which are singletons. Material for sequencing was peripheral blood. This sequence originates from a woman aged 80 or over with active or convalescent COVID-19. This chain joins TRBV6-1 and TRBJ1-2; TRBD1 matches 7 bases. CDR3 sequence reads: CASSEDPGGYGYTF. CDR3 DNA sequence: TGTGCCAGCAGTGAAGATCCAGGGGGCTATGGCTACACCTTC.